The clone carrying this T cell receptor (beta chain) came up a few times. Its specificity is unknown. CDR3 size: 15 residues. Germline CDR1 is DFQATT and CDR2 is SNEGSKA (reference sequence). J lost 1 base, V lost 1 base, and 6 bases had no gene match. This record comes from a study of CD8 T cells in ankylosing spondylitis. Findings and limits, study-wide: It appeared that ankylosing spondylitis blood was characterized by a TCR beta motif of 8 or 9 highly homologous variants. CD8+ cells made up the disease-linked clones, which were relatively rare in peripheral blood. The clones that were linked to disease were reported to be significantly enriched in matched synovial fluid samples from ankylosing spondylitis patients.

For TCR beta, libraries came from quantitative 5'-RACE with molecular barcodes. TCRdb passed the 5' RACE reads through MiXCR, listing each CDR3 protein once. The sample lists fewer than 650,000 distinct CDR3 sequences; roughly 13% were seen once. The sample taken for sequencing was blood, either unsorted or a sorted T cell fraction (not recorded which). This receptor was identified in a male donor with ankylosing spondylitis. This chain connects TRBV20-1 to TRBJ2-5; 7 nucleotides match TRBD1. Here the CDR3 reads CSARAPTGVQETQYF. CDR3 nucleotide sequence: TGCAGTGCTAGAGCCCCAACAGGGGTCCAAGAGACCCAGTACTTC.